This T cell receptor (beta chain) appears in the sequencing data of a study of CD8+ T cells in alopecia areata. The overall study: Tofacitinib lasted 6 to 18 months, then 6 months off drug.

RNA, once extracted, was reverse transcribed into cDNA for use as the sequencing template. Libraries were prepared by immunoSEQ multiplex PCR; TCRdb keeps only in-frame clonotypes and omits some of them. The sample has more than 200,000 clones, around two fifths seen once; the top ten hold around 3%. Overall study results and limits: Numerous clones, expanded in lesions, remained in scalp and blood during tofacitinib. Mice showed TCR sharing more clearly than patients did, possibly owing to HLA.

In germline, CDR1 is SGDLS, CDR2 YYNGEE. With V trimmed by 3 bases and J by 4 bases, 6 bases remained unmatched. The CDR3 loop spans 14 amino acids. To note about this clone: Its specificity is unknown.

Treatment of the sample: oral pan-JAK inhibitor, 5-10 mg twice daily. Collection of lesional scalp punch biopsies and peripheral blood was performed in alopecia areata patients. This chain uses TRBV9 with TRBJ1-2; 7 bases are shared with TRBD1. This TCR derives from a human donor with alopecia areata. The material sequenced was CD4+ T cells sorted from blood, taken at approximately week 36, from a patient treated with tofacitinib. This chain's CDR3 is CASSATGQFYGYTF. For the CDR3, the DNA is TGTGCCAGCAGCGCGACGGGACAGTTCTATGGCTACACCTTC.